This T cell receptor beta chain comes out of a study of breast tumors, draining lymph nodes, adjacent tissues. V lost 3 bases and J lost 3, with 11 bases in between. In germline, CDR1 is DFQATT, CDR2 SNEGSKA (reference sequence). CDR3 length: 13 residues. Study findings and constraints: Compared with lymph nodes, tumors were less diverse; compared with nontumor tissue, more. Tumor T cell lymph node origin was a supported hypothesis, not proven. Luminal-like breast cancer showed significantly higher tumor–nontumor repertoire similarity than basal-like. Findings are consistent with lymph node origin and intratumoral expansion of most tumor T cells.

TCRdb re-derived calls from the multiplex PCR reads in MiXCR, one entry per CDR3 protein. The data contain around 190,000 distinct CDR3 sequences, about 30% of them singletons. As concerns this clonotype: The antigen is not known.

Samples came from axillary lymph nodes draining the breast cancer. This chain connects TRBV20-1 to TRBJ2-5; the D gene is possibly TRBD1 (6 bases). Sequenced input: axillary lymph node tissue. The sequence was collected from a female donor with breast cancer. Some clones in this sample may be carry-over from other donors' samples. Here the CDR3 DNA reads TGCAGTGCTAGCAGGGCAGGGGAAGAGACCCAGTACTTC. Translating gives CSASRAGEETQYF.